This TCR beta chain was identified during a study of post-analysis software for immune sequencing data. Study-wide results and caveats: Five or six TRBV segments, TRBV5-6, TRBV5-1 and TRBV20-1 among them, were found more frequent in patients than controls.

Germline V lookup: CDR1 ENHRY, CDR2 SYGVKD. The CDR3 is 15 amino acids. Carried by the TCR beta cDNA libraries were unique molecular identifiers. MiXCR was run by TCRdb on the PCR reads, yielding one entry per CDR3 protein. The sample holds approximately 730,000 distinct CDR3 sequences, around 46% seen once. This clonotype occurred once. Its antigen is not identified. Germline and junction disagree at one end, which may indicate a read error. Sequences were obtained from blood. V is TRBV10-3 and J is TRBJ1-4, with D perhaps TRBD1 (5 bases). This receptor was taken from a girl aged 5 to 17 with multiple sclerosis. The CDR3 DNA sequence: TGTGCCACCAGTGAGTCAAGGGACCTTAATGAAAAACTGTTTTTT. Its protein is CATSESRDLNEKLFF.